This TCR beta chain comes out of a study of blood T cell repertoires in COVID-19. About the study: From the United States, Italy and Spain came samples of acute and convalescent COVID-19. In each case, the material was cDNA or gDNA derived from T cells, B-cell-depleted T cells, or PBMCs.

In the source study's methods: Nucleated cell number was recorded as an estimate derived from reference gene primer amplification. Assay: immunoSEQ multiplex PCR; the TCRdb copy retains only in-frame clones and omits some. V, J and clone size are taken as reported in that table, and D and trimming were inferred from the DNA itself. In the table there are around 270,000 clones, 70% to 90% of which are singletons. CDR1 SGHTA and CDR2 FQGNSA come from the germline V gene. The ends were cut back, 4 bases at V and 2 bases at J, with 3 bases in the middle. CDR3 size: 11 residues. This sequence joins TRBV7-2 and TRBJ2-7; no reliable D call. Sequencing was done on a sample of peripheral blood. The source is a woman in her 50s with acute or convalescent COVID-19. CDR3 loop: CASSSTYEQYF. The CDR3 DNA is TGTGCCAGCAGCTCCACCTACGAGCAGTACTTC.